The 32 T cell receptor beta chains presented below share a single source sample, sequenced in a study of early T cells in non-severe SARS-CoV-2 infection (dated by TCRdb to about 2021). The library was prepared using 5' RACE. These reads were obtained on a NextSeq 500. The raw public reads went through TCRdb reprocessing: fastp at Q25, MiXCR clone calling, in-frame beta chains kept. Every entry covers one CDR3 protein and lists the most common genes and DNA from its rows. A total of some 58,000 distinct CDR3 sequences appear in this sample, 10% to 12% of them only once. About 2.8% of the sample goes to the ten largest clones. Specimen: whole blood, collected at baseline. The origin of the receptors is an adult who was a healthcare worker with PCR-confirmed SARS-CoV-2 infection or an uninfected control (not recorded which).

This clonotype was detected once. The chain couples TRBV7-2 to TRBJ1-2; D remains unclear. Trimming removed 3 bases at V and 2 bases at J, with 10 bases between. Germline V gene lookup returns CDR1 SGHTA and CDR2 FQGNSA. CDR3 size: 14 residues. Here the CDR3 DNA reads TGTGCCAGCAGCTTGACACATCGAAACTATGGCTACACCTTC. Protein: CASSLTHRNYGYTF. Filled out from reference TRBV7-2 and TRBJ1-2, the complete variable domain reads GAGVSQSPSNKVTEKGKDVELRCDPISGHTALYWYRQSLGQGLEFLIYFQGNSAPDKSGLPSDRFSAERTGGSVSTLTIQRTQQEDSAVYLCASSLTHRNYGYTFGSGTRLTVV.

Ten or more counts support this clonotype. This sequence joins TRBV7-2 and TRBJ1-1; the D is unclear. Germline V gene lookup returns CDR1 SGHTA and CDR2 FQGNSA. V was pared by 5 bases and J by 4 bases, with 14 bases between. The CDR3 has 14 amino acids. In DNA, the CDR3 is TGTGCCAGCAGCCCTCCGCGACGTGCCACTGAAGCTTTCTTT. Encoded protein: CASSPPRRATEAFF.

This clonotype has more than one count but fewer than ten. The genes are TRBV25-1 and TRBJ2-2, with D possibly matching TRBD2 (6 bases). The CDR3 is 17 residues long. V was cut by 4 bases and J by 2 bases, with 17 bases left in between. The germline gives CDR1 MGHDK, CDR2 SYGVNS. The CDR3 coding sequence is TGTGCCAGCAGTGGAAACCTAGCGAGGGTTAACACCGGGGAGCTGTTTTTT. Translation gives CASSGNLARVNTGELFF.

In this sample, this clonotype turned up a few times. This chain uses TRBV6-6 with TRBJ2-3; D possibly uses TRBD1 or TRBD2 (5 bases each). The CDR3 consists of 12 residues. Germline V gene lookup returns CDR1 MNHNY and CDR2 SVGAGI (reference sequence). The germline V and J ends were trimmed by 5 bases and 8 bases, with 11 bases remaining between them. The CDR3 sequence is CASSVTRGTQYF. The CDR3 DNA reads TGTGCCAGCAGTGTTACTAGGGGTACGCAGTATTTT.

The chain couples TRBV10-3 to TRBJ1-1; 9 bases are shared with TRBD1. The V gene end was trimmed by 6 bases and the J gene end by 7 bases; junction bases not matched to a gene: 9. Germline values: CDR1 ENHRY, CDR2 SYGVKD. This CDR3 is built from 14 residues. The CDR3 protein is CAIRGTGTTGEAFF. CDR3 in DNA: TGTGCCATCAGAGGGACAGGGACCACGGGTGAAGCTTTCTTT.

J is TRBJ2-3 and V is TRBV29-1; D unresolved. CDR1 and CDR2 (germline): SQVTM, ANQGSEA. This CDR3 is built from 14 residues. V was cut by 3 bases and J by 3 bases, with 13 bases left in between. The CDR3 loop is CSVDPGPATDTQYF. CDR3 coding DNA: TGCAGCGTTGACCCGGGTCCCGCGACAGATACGCAGTATTTT.

The chain couples TRBV29-1 to TRBJ1-5; D might be TRBD1 (5 bases). Germline V lookup: CDR1 SQVTM, CDR2 ANQGSEA. V was clipped by 1 base and J by 7 bases, with 14 bases between them. The CDR3 spans 14 residues. The CDR3, as DNA: TGCAGCGTTGAAGTTGCGGGGGAAGGACAGCCCCAGCATTTT. The encoded protein is CSVEVAGEGQPQHF.

This clonotype was observed a few times. The chain recombines TRBV5-1 with TRBJ1-5, with D hard to call. This CDR3 has 13 amino acids. V lost 2 bases, J lost 5 bases, and 8 bases lay in between. The germline CDR1 and CDR2 sequences are SGHRS and YFSETQ. The CDR3 DNA reads as TGCGCCAGCAGCTTAACACCTGATCAGCCCCAGCATTTT. It specifies CASSLTPDQPQHF.

Only a few counts were recorded for this clonotype. The rearrangement links TRBV5-4 to TRBJ2-5; D unresolved. The CDR3 consists of 13 residues. V lost 0 bases and J lost 7, with 10 bases in between. Germline CDR1 and CDR2: SGHNT and YYREEE (reference sequence). CDR3 residues: CASSLGAPRTQYF. The DNA for the CDR3 is TGTGCCAGCAGCTTGGGAGCTCCTCGGACCCAGTACTTC.

V and J are TRBV5-4 and TRBJ2-3; D may be TRBD2 (5 bases). This CDR3 comprises 15 residues. V lost 4 bases and J 2 bases, leaving 14 bases between the germline ends. The germline gives CDR1 SGHNT, CDR2 YYREEE (reference sequence). The CDR3 sequence is CASSPGTGYTDTQYF. DNA of the CDR3: TGTGCCAGCAGCCCCGGAACGGGGTACACAGATACGCAGTATTTT.

This clonotype was seen ten or more times. This chain joins TRBV4-3 and TRBJ1-1; possibly TRBD1 for D (5 bases). Germline CDR1 LGHNA, CDR2 YSLEER. Trimming shortened V by 10 bases and J by 5 bases, and 17 bases separated the two germline ends. This CDR3 has 13 residues. CDR3 sequence reads: CATARGVRTEAFF. Here the CDR3 DNA reads TGCGCCACTGCGCGGGGCGTAAGGACTGAAGCTTTCTTT.

This sequence joins TRBV20-1 and TRBJ2-4, with TRBD1 matching 9 bases. The CDR3 runs 15 residues. J was trimmed by 10 bases and V by 6 bases; bases with no gene match: 16. The germline V gene has CDR1 DFQATT and CDR2 SNEGSKA (reference sequence). CDR3 in DNA: TGCAGTGCGCCACCGGGACAGGGAGTTTTTGGGATTCAGTACTTC. It codes for CSAPPGQGVFGIQYF.

This clonotype was seen a handful of times. V and J are TRBV12-3 or TRBV12-4 and TRBJ2-5; D unresolved. The CDR3 extends over 13 amino acids. V lost 5 bases and J lost 7, with 14 bases in between. CDR3 nucleotides: TGTGCCAGCAGTCGTGATTATTTTGGGACCCAGTACTTC. Translation gives CASSRDYFGTQYF.

The chain is built from TRBV7-2 and TRBJ2-5, with unresolved D. The CDR3 covers 14 residues. The ends were cut back, 5 bases at V and 3 bases at J, with 13 bases in the middle. Germline loops: CDR1 SGHTA, CDR2 FQGNSA. CDR3 nucleotide sequence: TGTGCCAGCAGCCACCAGGCAGGAGAAGAGACCCAGTACTTC. This translates into CASSHQAGEETQYF. The variable domain in full, completed from reference TRBV7-2 and TRBJ2-5, reads GAGVSQSPSNKVTEKGKDVELRCDPISGHTALYWYRQSLGQGLEFLIYFQGNSAPDKSGLPSDRFSAERTGGSVSTLTIQRTQQEDSAVYLCASSHQAGEETQYFGPGTRLLVL.

This clonotype was recorded once. The CDR3 nucleotides are TGTGCCTGGTCCGGGACAACGACCACTGAAGCTTTCTTT. Translated: CAWSGTTTTEAFF. The gene calls are TRBV30 and TRBJ1-1; perhaps TRBD1 as D (6 bases). Germline lookup yields CDR1 GTSNPN and CDR2 SVGIG (reference sequence). V gave up 5 bases and J gave up 4 bases, with 14 bases separating them. This CDR3 region has 13 residues. Looking up the rest from reference TRBV30 and TRBJ1-1 gives the full variable domain: SQTIHQWPATLVQPVGSPLSLECTVEGTSNPNLYWYRQAAGRGLQLLFYSVGIGQISSEVPQNLSASRPQDRQFILSSKKLLLSDSGFYLCAWSGTTTTEAFFGQGTRLTVV.

In its sample, this clonotype was seen a few times. The chain joins TRBV19 to TRBJ1-6; D gene unclear. Trimming stripped 3 bases from V and 9 bases from J, with 18 bases between. Per germline, CDR1 LNHDA and CDR2 SQIVND (reference sequence). This CDR3 spans 16 amino acids. The CDR3 DNA reads as TGTGCCAGTAGTATGCTCCCGGGAAGGAGTGCTTCACCCCTCCACTTT. It yields the protein CASSMLPGRSASPLHF.

V is TRBV6-6 and J is TRBJ2-3, with a possible D match to TRBD2 (5 bases). Germline loops: CDR1 MNHNY, CDR2 SVGAGI (reference sequence). The CDR3 is 14 amino acids. V lost 4 bases and J 6 bases, leaving 14 bases between the germline ends. This CDR3 is CASSSRGYGDTQYF. CDR3 in DNA: TGTGCCAGCAGTTCCCGGGGTTACGGGGATACGCAGTATTTT.

This clonotype was detected many times. This chain connects TRBV12-3 or TRBV12-4 to TRBJ2-6; D is possibly TRBD1 or TRBD2 (5 bases each). The CDR3 is 16 residues long. The V and J ends lost 1 base and 1 base respectively, with 8 bases between them. CDR3 sequence reads: CASSLGGISGANVLTF. The CDR3 DNA is TGTGCCAGCAGTTTAGGGGGGATATCTGGGGCCAACGTCCTGACTTTC.

Only a few counts were recorded for this clonotype. The chain links TRBV12-3 or TRBV12-4 to TRBJ2-4; either TRBD1 or TRBD2 may fit D (5 bases each). CDR3 length: 12 residues. With 8 bases removed from V and 9 bases from J, the gap between germline ends came to 14 bases. CDR3 loop: CASSPGLSIQYF. The CDR3 DNA sequence: TGTGCCAGCTCCCCGGGGCTAAGCATTCAGTACTTC.

This clonotype has ten or more counts. CDR3 protein: CASSPTIDRSYGYTF. CDR3 coding DNA: TGTGCCAGCAGCCCCACTATCGACAGGAGTTATGGCTACACCTTC. This chain uses TRBV11-2 with TRBJ1-2; possibly TRBD1 for D (6 bases). The CDR3 spans 15 residues. In germline, CDR1 is SGHAT, CDR2 FQNNGV. Trimming stripped 5 bases from V and 5 bases from J, with 18 bases between.

This clonotype was counted a few times. V and J are TRBV7-2 and TRBJ2-1; 10 bases agree with TRBD2. There are 15 residues in the CDR3. The germline CDR1 and CDR2 sequences are SGHTA and FQGNSA. The V segment lost 5 bases and the J segment 5 bases; nucleotides outside the gene matches: 6. CDR3 amino acids: CASSESSGGHNEQFF. As DNA, the CDR3 is TGTGCCAGCAGCGAATCTAGCGGGGGACACAATGAGCAGTTCTTC.

This clonotype was counted between two and nine times. The chain uses TRBV20-1 and TRBJ2-5, with 8 bases aligning to TRBD2. CDR3 length equals 15 residues. V shed 5 bases, J shed 5 bases, and the junction held 13 bases outside the gene matches. The germline V gene encodes CDR1 DFQATT and CDR2 SNEGSKA (reference sequence). The CDR3 sequence: CSAGVAGTRGETQYF. CDR3 nucleotide sequence: TGCAGTGCTGGGGTAGCGGGGACGCGGGGGGAGACCCAGTACTTC.

The J gene is TRBJ2-2, the V gene TRBV12-3 or TRBV12-4; D gene uncertain. The CDR3 covers 14 residues. Trimming removed 6 bases at V and 5 bases at J, with 13 bases between. CDR3: CASSYTVRTGELFF. The CDR3 bases are TGTGCCAGCAGCTATACAGTCAGGACCGGGGAGCTGTTTTTT.

The chain is built from TRBV11-3 and TRBJ2-1; D possibly corresponds to TRBD2 (6 bases). Germline V lookup: CDR1 SGHNT, CDR2 YENEEA. The CDR3 loop spans 15 amino acids. Trimming left V 5 bases short and J 9 bases short, with 20 bases between. As DNA, the CDR3 is TGTGCCAGCAGCCCGGGGGACCCCGGAGGTGGTGAGCAGTTCTTC. As protein: CASSPGDPGGGEQFF.

V gene TRBV4-1 combines with J gene TRBJ2-3; 7 positions match TRBD1. The trim removed 1 base at V and 1 base at J, leaving 5 bases unmatched. Germline V gene lookup returns CDR1 MGHRA and CDR2 YSYEKL. CDR3 size: 16 residues. The DNA of the CDR3 is TGCGCCAGCAGCCAAGTAGGAACAGGGGGCACAGATACGCAGTATTTT. As protein: CASSQVGTGGTDTQYF.

This clonotype was detected ten times or more. J is TRBJ2-7 and V is TRBV2; 13 nucleotides align to TRBD2. Unmatched junction bases numbered 6, after V lost 6 bases and J lost 4 bases. The CDR3 loop spans 15 amino acids. CDR1 SNHLY and CDR2 FYNNEI come from the germline V gene. This CDR3 reads CASRAWTSGGYEQYF. The CDR3 nucleotides are TGTGCCAGCAGGGCCTGGACTAGCGGGGGTTACGAGCAGTACTTC.

The chain recombines TRBV5-1 with TRBJ2-3; the D gene is possibly TRBD2 (6 bases). The CDR3 length is 14 residues. The V end was cut by 3 bases, the J end by 1 base, with 9 bases between. Germline lookup yields CDR1 SGHRS and CDR2 YFSETQ. CDR3: CASSSSSGTDTQYF. Here the CDR3 DNA reads TGCGCCAGCAGCTCCTCTAGCGGCACAGATACGCAGTATTTT.

This clonotype was seen more than once but under ten times. This rearrangement joins TRBV10-3 to TRBJ1-1; D is ambiguous. Germline CDR1 is ENHRY and CDR2 is SYGVKD. The V end lost 10 bases, the J end lost 1 base, and 13 bases lay between the germline ends. This CDR3 contains 13 residues. The CDR3 DNA follows: TGTGCCACCGCGATAGGACCGAACACTGAAGCTTTCTTT. This sequence encodes CATAIGPNTEAFF.

J is TRBJ2-3 and V is TRBV6-4, with a weak D call TRBD2 (6 bases). The V end was cut by 7 bases, the J end by 0 bases, with 17 bases between. CDR1 is MRHNA, CDR2 SNTAGT, per germline. This CDR3 is 16 amino acids long. This chain's CDR3 is CASKLTRGDSTDTQYF. The CDR3 nucleotides read TGTGCCAGCAAGTTGACTCGCGGGGATAGCACAGATACGCAGTATTTT.

The rearrangement uses TRBV5-5 and TRBJ2-7; D is unresolved. V was pared by 0 bases and J by 0 bases, with 7 bases between. The CDR3 sequence is 14 residues long. Germline V gene sequence: CDR1 SGHKS, CDR2 YYEKEE (reference sequence). This CDR3 reads CASSLGGNSYEQYF. The CDR3 DNA reads as TGTGCCAGCAGCTTGGGCGGAAACTCCTACGAGCAGTACTTC.

The table lists this clonotype with a few counts. This rearrangement joins TRBV20-1 to TRBJ2-1; D may be TRBD2 (6 bases). Trimming pared 0 bases from V and 2 bases from J, leaving 17 bases between. Per germline, CDR1 DFQATT and CDR2 SNEGSKA (reference sequence). The CDR3 loop spans 17 amino acids. CDR3 DNA sequence: TGCAGTGCTAGAGAAAGGCGGGGCCGAACTACCTACAATGAGCAGTTCTTC. It encodes CSARERRGRTTYNEQFF.

This clonotype came up a few times. V gene TRBV5-1 combines with J gene TRBJ1-4; perhaps TRBD1 as D (5 bases). The CDR3 has 15 amino acids. Trimming took 0 bases from V and 5 from J, leaving 11 bases between them. Germline CDR1 and CDR2: SGHRS and YFSETQ. The CDR3 DNA reads TGCGCCAGCAGCTTGGCCGGAGGGGTGAATGAAAAACTGTTTTTT. This translates into CASSLAGGVNEKLFF.